These 21 T cell receptor beta chains were all obtained from the same sample, sequenced in a study of cytomegalovirus exposure and HLA in healthy donors. Primers: 60 Vbeta forward and 13 Jbeta reverse. TCRdb keeps only in-frame clones here, not all; method: immunoSEQ multiplex PCR. The sample carries under 200,000 clones, 80% to 85% recorded once. The source material was PBMCs. The receptor set was obtained from a woman under 30 in good health and CMV-seronegative.

This chain joins TRBV4-3 and TRBJ2-1; the D is unclear. V was shortened by 0 bases and J by 0 bases, with 9 bases between the two germline ends. The CDR3 runs 16 residues. CDR1 and CDR2 (germline): LGHNA, YSLEER. This CDR3 is CASSQEAWSSYNEQFF. In nucleotides, the CDR3 is TGCGCCAGCAGCCAAGAAGCGTGGAGCTCCTACAATGAGCAGTTCTTC.

The CDR3 DNA reads TGTGCCAGCTCACCACTCCAGGGGGCAGATACGCAGTATTTT. Residues: CASSPLQGADTQYF. V gene TRBV18 combines with J gene TRBJ2-3, with 7 bases matching TRBD1. Germline V lookup: CDR1 KGHSH, CDR2 LQKENI. Unmatched junction bases numbered 2, after V lost 1 base and J lost 4 bases. The CDR3 runs 14 residues.

V gene TRBV7-8 combines with J gene TRBJ2-5, with 7 bases fitting TRBD1. Trimming cost V 4 bases and J 7 bases; bases outside gene matches: 15. The germline V gene encodes CDR1 SGHVS and CDR2 FQNEAQ. CDR3 length equals 16 residues. DNA for the CDR3: TGTGCCAGCAGCTCTACCGGGACAGCGGATTTATGGACCCAGTACTTC. It specifies CASSSTGTADLWTQYF.

The chain links TRBV10-3 to TRBJ2-7, with a possible D match to TRBD1 (5 bases). The CDR3 is made up of 14 amino acids. The germline V gene has CDR1 ENHRY and CDR2 SYGVKD. The V end lost 4 bases, the J end lost 2 bases, and 12 bases lay between the germline ends. CDR3 coding DNA: TGTGCCATCAGTGGGACACCGATTACCTACGAGCAGTACTTC. Protein sequence: CAISGTPITYEQYF.

V usage is TRBV28 and J usage is TRBJ2-3; tentative D call: TRBD2 (5 bases). This CDR3 has 12 amino acids. Trimming removed 11 bases at V and 0 bases at J, with 9 bases between. Germline V gene data show CDR1 as MDHEN and CDR2 as SYDVKM. The CDR3 here is CAGRGSTDTQYF. In DNA form, the CDR3 reads TGTGCCGGCCGAGGGAGCACAGATACGCAGTATTTT.

The chain employs TRBV27 and TRBJ2-1; 7 bases are shared with TRBD2. Germline V gives CDR1 MNHEY, CDR2 SMNVEV (reference sequence). The CDR3 length is 15 residues. V shed 5 bases, J shed 5 bases, and the junction held 9 bases outside the gene matches. The CDR3 here is CASSNLAEINNEQFF. DNA for the CDR3: TGTGCCAGCAGTAATCTAGCGGAAATTAACAATGAGCAGTTCTTC.

The chain recombines TRBV27 with TRBJ2-2; a weak D match, TRBD1 (6 bases). The V end was cut by 6 bases, the J end by 4 bases, with 15 bases between. There are 15 residues in the CDR3. In germline, CDR1 is MNHEY, CDR2 SMNVEV (reference sequence). For the CDR3, the DNA is TGTGCCAGCAGGTTTCACAGGGCGGGCACCGGGGAGCTGTTTTTT. It is translated as CASRFHRAGTGELFF.

The rearrangement links TRBV21-1 to TRBJ2-5; the table assigns TRBD1, which was not confirmed against the DNA. TRBV21-1 is reported as a pseudogene. The length of the CDR3 is 13 residues. This CDR3 reads CASTLSRGETQYF. The CDR3 coding sequence is TGTGCCAGCACCTTATCAAGGGGAGAGACCCAGTACTTC.

The chain joins TRBV4-3 to TRBJ2-1; weak D call: TRBD2 (6 bases). In germline, CDR1 is LGHNA, CDR2 YSLEER. This CDR3 is built from 14 residues. Trimming left V 3 bases short and J 6 bases short, with 12 bases between. The CDR3 spells CASSHRGDVNEQFF. The CDR3 DNA follows: TGCGCCAGCAGCCACCGCGGGGATGTCAATGAGCAGTTCTTC.

V is TRBV6-1 and J is TRBJ1-5; 7 positions match TRBD1. This CDR3 has 20 residues. Germline V lookup: CDR1 MNHNS, CDR2 SASEGT. Trimming at V came to 4 bases and at J to 2 bases, leaving 20 bases not matched to a gene. This CDR3 reads CASSGRSGTEWGGGNQPQHF. The CDR3 DNA is TGTGCCAGCAGTGGCAGATCGGGGACAGAGTGGGGTGGGGGCAATCAGCCCCAGCATTTT.

The sample holds a few counts of this clone. The V and J genes are TRBV4-1 and TRBJ2-7, with 10 bases identical to TRBD2. V trimming: 4 bases; J trimming: 5 bases; junction bases outside the gene matches: 8. Germline values: CDR1 MGHRA, CDR2 YSYEKL. The CDR3 has 15 amino acids. The CDR3 nucleotides read TGCGCCAGCAGCCCGAAAGCGGGAGGGCCAGACGAGCAGTACTTC. This sequence encodes CASSPKAGGPDEQYF.

J is TRBJ2-7 and V is TRBV12-5; 11 bases are a match to TRBD1. CDR1 and CDR2 from the germline V gene are LGHNT and FRNRAP. V was pared by 5 bases and J by 5 bases, with 5 bases of the junction left unmatched. The CDR3 length is 14 residues. The CDR3 region has the DNA TGTGCTAGTGGTCCGGGACAGGGGGGACACGAGCAGTACGTC. Encoded protein: CASGPGQGGHEQYV.

The V gene is TRBV5-1, the J gene TRBJ1-1; the D gene is possibly TRBD1 (5 bases). Deletions cut 4 bases from V and 0 bases from J, with 19 bases between. Germline V CDR1 and CDR2: SGHRS, YFSETQ. This CDR3 spans 17 amino acids. CDR3 sequence reads: CASSRTIDSAMNTEAFF. The CDR3 DNA reads as TGCGCCAGCAGCAGAACAATCGACAGCGCGATGAACACTGAAGCTTTCTTT.

CDR3 loop: CASSPDRVGGYTF. The CDR3 coding sequence is TGTGCCAGCAGTCCGGACAGGGTGGGTGGCTACACCTTC. The V and J genes are TRBV6-6 and TRBJ1-2; TRBD1 aligns across 8 bases. J gave up 7 bases and V 5 bases, and 6 bases lay outside the gene matches. The germline V gene has CDR1 MNHNY and CDR2 SVGAGI (reference sequence). This CDR3 region has 13 residues.

The chain couples TRBV19 to TRBJ2-7; 7 bases are shared with TRBD1. CDR1 and CDR2 from the germline V gene are LNHDA and SQIVND (reference sequence). The CDR3 length is 15 residues. V lost 5 bases, J lost 4 bases, and 11 bases stayed unmatched. The CDR3 region is CASSSPSRGLYEQYF. The CDR3 DNA sequence: TGTGCCAGTAGTTCGCCGTCGAGGGGGCTATACGAGCAGTACTTC.

The rearrangement joins TRBV11-2 to TRBJ1-1, with D possibly TRBD1 on 5 matching bases. The CDR3 runs to 16 residues. Trimming shortened V by 2 bases and J by 0 bases, and 13 bases separated the two germline ends. The germline V gene has CDR1 SGHAT and CDR2 FQNNGV. This CDR3 is CASSLFQGQLNTEAFF. Here the CDR3 DNA reads TGTGCCAGCAGCTTATTTCAGGGCCAACTGAACACTGAAGCTTTCTTT.

The rearrangement links TRBV27 to TRBJ2-2; 7 bases align to TRBD2. Germline-derived CDR1 and CDR2 are MNHEY and SMNVEV (reference sequence). Trimming took 7 bases from V and 5 from J; bases not matched to a gene: 13. The CDR3 covers 16 residues. CDR3 bases: TGTGCCAGCATCCCGGCTGGGGGGGTATATACCGGGGAGCTGTTTTTT. Amino acid sequence: CASIPAGGVYTGELFF.

The chain uses TRBV6-6 and TRBJ2-5; perhaps TRBD2 as D (6 bases). Looked up from germline, CDR1 is MNHNY and CDR2 is SVGAGI (reference sequence). The CDR3 runs 14 residues. Trimming removed 0 bases from V and 5 bases from J, with 10 bases in between. This CDR3 is CASSYSKGGETQYF. The CDR3 region has the DNA TGTGCCAGCAGTTACTCGAAAGGAGGGGAGACCCAGTACTTC.

V and J are TRBV28 and TRBJ2-7; TRBD2 aligns across 8 bases. The CDR3 has 18 residues. Germline V gene data show CDR1 as MDHEN and CDR2 as SYDVKM. The V gene end was trimmed by 3 bases and the J gene end by 4 bases; junction bases not matched to a gene: 17. The CDR3 protein is CASSFGLAPKSPTYEQYF. In DNA form, the CDR3 reads TGTGCCAGCAGTTTTGGACTAGCTCCTAAGAGCCCAACATACGAGCAGTACTTC.

The rearrangement links TRBV19 to TRBJ2-3; no clear D gene. Trimming took off 5 bases at V and 4 bases at J, with 7 bases between the two ends. This CDR3 is built from 12 residues. Germline loops: CDR1 LNHDA, CDR2 SQIVND (reference sequence). In nucleotides, the CDR3 is TGTGCCAGTAGTGTCTTCGCAGATACGCAGTATTTT. This sequence encodes CASSVFADTQYF.

CDR3 bases: TGTGCCAGCAGTCAGCACCGTTCAGGGCAGGGCACCGGGGAGCTGTTTTTT. It is translated as CASSQHRSGQGTGELFF. The chain employs TRBV25-1 and TRBJ2-2; tentatively, D is TRBD1 (5 bases). Trimming shortened V by 5 bases and J by 4 bases, and 20 bases separated the two germline ends. This CDR3 contains 17 residues. The germline V gene encodes CDR1 MGHDK and CDR2 SYGVNS.